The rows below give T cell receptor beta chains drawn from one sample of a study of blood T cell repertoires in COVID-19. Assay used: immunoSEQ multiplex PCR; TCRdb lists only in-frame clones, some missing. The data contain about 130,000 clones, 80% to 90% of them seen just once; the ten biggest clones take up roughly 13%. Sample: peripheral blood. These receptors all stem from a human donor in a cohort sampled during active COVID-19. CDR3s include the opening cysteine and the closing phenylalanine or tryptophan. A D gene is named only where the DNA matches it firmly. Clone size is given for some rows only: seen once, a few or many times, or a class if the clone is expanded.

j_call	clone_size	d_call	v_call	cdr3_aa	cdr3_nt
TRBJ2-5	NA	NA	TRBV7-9	CASNAGADGETQYF	TGTGCCAGCAACGCAGGGGCCGATGGAGAGACCCAGTACTTC
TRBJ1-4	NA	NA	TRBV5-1	CASSLGGQRAEKLFF	TGCGCCAGCAGCTTGGGGGGGCAGAGGGCGGAAAAACTGTTTTTT
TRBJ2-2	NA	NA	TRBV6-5	CASSSPGLSGELFF	TGTGCCAGCAGTTCCCCAGGCCTTTCCGGGGAGCTGTTTTTT
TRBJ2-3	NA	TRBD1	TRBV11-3	CASSPGTGGGPDTQYF	TGTGCCAGCAGCCCGGGGACAGGGGGGGGCCCAGATACGCAGTATTTT
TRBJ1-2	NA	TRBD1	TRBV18	CASSPGDRSNYGYTF	TGTGCCAGCTCACCAGGGGACAGATCTAACTATGGCTACACCTTC
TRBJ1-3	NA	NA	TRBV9	CASSEGGPGRNTIYF	TGTGCCAGCAGCGAGGGAGGACCCGGGAGAAACACCATATATTTT
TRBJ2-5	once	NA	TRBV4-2	CASSQDAGPYQETQYF	TGTGCCAGCAGCCAAGATGCGGGCCCGTACCAAGAGACCCAGTACTTC
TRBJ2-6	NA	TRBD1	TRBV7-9	CAGGQGYTGANVLTF	TGTGCCGGGGGACAGGGTTATACTGGGGCCAACGTCCTGACTTTC
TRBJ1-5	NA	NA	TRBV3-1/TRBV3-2	CASSPQGLGNQPQHF	TGTGCCAGCAGCCCTCAGGGCCTAGGCAATCAGCCCCAGCATTTT
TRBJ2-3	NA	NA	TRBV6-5	CASSQGFSTDTQYF	TGTGCCAGCAGCCAGGGGTTTAGCACAGATACGCAGTATTTT
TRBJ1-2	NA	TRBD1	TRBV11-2	CASSLTGQGAQGYTF	TGTGCCAGCAGCTTAACGGGACAGGGGGCGCAGGGCTACACCTTC
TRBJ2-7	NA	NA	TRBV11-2	CASSFPGYEQYF	TGTGCCAGCAGCTTCCCCGGGTACGAGCAGTACTTC
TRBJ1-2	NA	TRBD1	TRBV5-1	CASSLGSGQGIFWTF	TGCGCCAGCAGCTTGGGGTCGGGACAGGGGATTTTTTGGACCTTC
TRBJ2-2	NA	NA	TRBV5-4	CASSSQGTPTGELFF	TGTGCCAGCAGCTCGCAGGGGACCCCCACCGGGGAGCTGTTTTTT
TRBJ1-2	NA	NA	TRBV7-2	CASSWGGKMSYGYTF	TGTGCCAGCAGCTGGGGGGGCAAAATGTCCTATGGCTACACCTTC
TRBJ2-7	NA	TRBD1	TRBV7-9	CASSFRGGISNEQYF	TGTGCCAGCAGCTTTCGAGGGGGCATCAGTAACGAGCAGTACTTC
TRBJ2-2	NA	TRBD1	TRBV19	CASSTLGTANTGELFF	TGTGCCAGTAGTACCCTGGGGACAGCAAACACCGGGGAGCTGTTTTTT
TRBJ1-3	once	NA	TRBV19	CASRGSGNTIYF	TGTGCTTCACGAGGGTCTGGAAACACCATATATTTT
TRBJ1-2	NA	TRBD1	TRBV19	CASTSSDRRYGYTF	TGTGCCAGTACCTCTTCGGACAGGCGCTATGGCTACACCTTC
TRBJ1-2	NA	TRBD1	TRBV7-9	CASSPWTGGANYGYTF	TGTGCCAGCAGCCCCTGGACAGGGGGAGCTAACTATGGCTACACCTTC
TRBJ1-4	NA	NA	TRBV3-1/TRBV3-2	CASSQDSDEKLFF	TGTGCCAGCAGCCAAGATTCGGATGAAAAACTGTTTTTT
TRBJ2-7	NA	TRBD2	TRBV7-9	CASSQDRDYPYEQYF	TGTGCCAGCAGCCAAGACCGGGACTACCCCTACGAGCAGTACTTC
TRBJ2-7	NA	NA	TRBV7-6	CASSLAHDGVYEQYF	TGTGCCAGCAGCTTAGCCCATGACGGAGTCTACGAGCAGTACTTC
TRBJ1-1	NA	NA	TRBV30	CAWSAWTNRGFF	TGTGCCTGGAGTGCGTGGACAAACCGAGGTTTCTTT
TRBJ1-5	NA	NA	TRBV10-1	CASSDRGGYYSNQPQHF	TGCGCCAGCAGTGATAGGGGGGGATATTATAGCAATCAGCCCCAGCATTTT
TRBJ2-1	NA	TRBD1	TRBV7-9	CASSLVSGQNEQFF	TGTGCCAGCAGCTTAGTGTCGGGACAGAATGAGCAGTTCTTC
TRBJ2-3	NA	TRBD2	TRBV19	CASSIGPGGGATDTQYF	TGTGCCAGTAGTATAGGTCCAGGCGGGGGGGCCACAGATACGCAGTATTTT
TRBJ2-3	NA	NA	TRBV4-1	CASSQDEGRVTDTQYF	TGCGCCAGCAGCCAAGATGAGGGTCGGGTGACAGATACGCAGTATTTT
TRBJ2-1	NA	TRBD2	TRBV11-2	CASSLLAGGHNEQFF	TGTGCCAGCAGCTTACTAGCGGGGGGCCACAATGAGCAGTTCTTC
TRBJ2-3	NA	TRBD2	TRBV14	CASSLAGGGTQYF	TGTGCCAGCAGCCTAGCGGGGGGCGGGACGCAGTATTTT
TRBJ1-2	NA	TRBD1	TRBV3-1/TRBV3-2	CASSLGQNYGYTF	TGTGCCAGCAGCCTGGGACAGAACTATGGCTACACCTTC
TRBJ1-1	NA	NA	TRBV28	CATAVWYTEAFF	TGTGCCACCGCGGTGTGGTACACTGAAGCTTTCTTT
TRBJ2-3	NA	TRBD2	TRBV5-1	CASSLTGTRQTSTDTQYF	TGCGCCAGCAGCCTAACCGGGACTAGACAAACTAGCACAGATACGCAGTATTTT
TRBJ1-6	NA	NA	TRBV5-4	CASSLNRRDSPLHF	TGTGCCAGCAGCTTGAATAGGAGGGATTCACCCCTCCACTTT
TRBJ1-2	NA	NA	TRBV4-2	CASSQDLGGNYGYTF	TGTGCCAGCAGCCAAGATCTTGGGGGGAACTATGGCTACACCTTC
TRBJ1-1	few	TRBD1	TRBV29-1	CSVEQGGVEAFF	TGCAGCGTTGAGCAGGGGGGCGTTGAAGCTTTCTTT
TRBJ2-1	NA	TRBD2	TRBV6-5	CASSYEGLAYNEQFF	TGTGCCAGCAGTTACGAGGGACTAGCTTACAATGAGCAGTTCTTC
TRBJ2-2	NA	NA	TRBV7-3	CASSPQGTTRTGELFF	TGTGCCAGCAGCCCTCAGGGGACTACTCGAACCGGGGAGCTGTTTTTT
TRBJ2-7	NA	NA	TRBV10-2	CASSERQNSYEQYF	TGCGCCAGCAGTGAGAGACAGAACTCCTACGAGCAGTACTTC
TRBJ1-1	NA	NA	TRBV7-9	CASNLDSNTEAFF	TGTGCCAGCAACCTGGACAGCAACACTGAAGCTTTCTTT
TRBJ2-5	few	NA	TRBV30	CAWSVMRKTQYF	TGTGCCTGGAGTGTAATGCGAAAGACCCAGTACTTC
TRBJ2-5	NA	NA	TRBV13	CASSLVQGIRSQETQYF	TGTGCCAGCAGCTTAGTACAGGGAATTAGATCCCAAGAGACCCAGTACTTC
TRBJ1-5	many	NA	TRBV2	CASSESAGFYSNQPQHF	TGTGCCAGCAGTGAATCCGCAGGGTTCTATAGCAATCAGCCCCAGCATTTT
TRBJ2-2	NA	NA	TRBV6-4	CASGGNTGELFF	TGTGCCAGCGGAGGGAACACCGGGGAGCTGTTTTTT
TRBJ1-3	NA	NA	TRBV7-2	CASSPSVARVPVENTIYF	TGTGCCAGCAGCCCTAGCGTAGCCAGGGTACCCGTGGAAAACACCATATATTTT
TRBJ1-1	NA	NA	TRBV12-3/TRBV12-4	CASSLVQGSEAFF	TGTGCCAGCAGTTTAGTGCAGGGTTCTGAAGCTTTCTTT
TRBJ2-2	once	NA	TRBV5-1	CASSLKRQAGELFF	TGCGCCAGCAGCTTGAAGAGACAGGCCGGGGAGCTGTTTTTT
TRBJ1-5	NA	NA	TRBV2	CASSEPVGNQPQHF	TGTGCCAGCAGTGAACCCGTCGGCAATCAGCCCCAGCATTTT
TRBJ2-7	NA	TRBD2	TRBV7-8	CASSPTSGGLSSYEQYF	TGTGCCAGCAGCCCGACTAGCGGGGGGCTCAGCTCCTACGAGCAGTACTTC
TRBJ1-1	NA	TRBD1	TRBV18	CASSPGQGSWTEAFF	TGTGCCAGCTCACCTGGACAGGGGTCGTGGACTGAAGCTTTCTTT
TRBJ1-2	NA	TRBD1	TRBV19	CASRLTGGNYGYTF	TGTGCCAGTAGGTTGACAGGGGGCAACTATGGCTACACCTTC
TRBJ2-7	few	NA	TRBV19	CASSTGGPEQYF	TGTGCCAGTAGTACGGGGGGCCCCGAGCAGTACTTC
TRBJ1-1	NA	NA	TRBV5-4	CASQPRRGLNTEAFF	TGTGCCAGCCAACCAAGGAGGGGCTTGAACACTGAAGCTTTCTTT
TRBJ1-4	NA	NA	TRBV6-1	CASSETLRVTNEKLFF	TGTGCCAGCAGTGAAACCCTCAGGGTTACTAATGAAAAACTGTTTTTT
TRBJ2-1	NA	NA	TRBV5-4	CASSVRLGYNEQFF	TGTGCCAGCAGCGTTAGACTAGGATACAATGAGCAGTTCTTC
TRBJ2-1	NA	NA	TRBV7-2	CASSLDRARGNEQFF	TGTGCCAGCAGCTTAGACCGGGCCAGGGGCAATGAGCAGTTCTTC
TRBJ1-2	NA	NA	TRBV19	CASSRDRGYYGYTF	TGTGCCAGTAGCCGGGACCGGGGGTACTATGGCTACACCTTC